This is a list of T cell receptor beta chains from one sample in a study of shared clonotypes between healthy human individuals. TCRdb keeps only in-frame clones here, not all; method: immunoSEQ multiplex PCR. This sample carries some 2.1 million clones, less than 95% of them seen once, and the ten largest clones take about 1.1%. The sequenced sample consisted of naive CD8+ T cells sorted from blood. The receptors stem from a man between 18 and 29 years old in good health. Each CDR3 is given without its conserved first and last residue. D genes are given only for firm matches.

J gene: TRBJ2-2
D gene: TRBD1
V gene: TRBV15
CDR3 protein: ATSRGIQGSTNTGELF

J gene: TRBJ2-1
D gene: TRBD2
V gene: TRBV27
CDR3 protein: ATLFSSSGLSYNEQF

J gene: TRBJ2-1
D gene: .
V gene: TRBV10-3
CDR3 protein: AISEVGDEQF

J gene: TRBJ1-6
D gene: .
V gene: TRBV2
CDR3 protein: ASSEGQSYNSPLH

J gene: TRBJ1-3
D gene: .
V gene: TRBV27
CDR3 protein: ASSLSSGWEDPGNTIY

J gene: TRBJ2-5
D gene: TRBD2
V gene: TRBV14
CDR3 protein: APLLAGEETQY

J gene: TRBJ1-3
D gene: .
V gene: TRBV2
CDR3 protein: ASGSGKVAGNTIY

J gene: TRBJ1-1
D gene: TRBD1
V gene: TRBV27
CDR3 protein: ASSSRGLRGGTEAF

J gene: TRBJ2-5
D gene: .
V gene: TRBV5-6
CDR3 protein: ASSWGSAQETQY

J gene: TRBJ2-1
D gene: TRBD2
V gene: TRBV6-6
CDR3 protein: ASSFTSGGYNEQF

J gene: TRBJ1-2
D gene: .
V gene: TRBV4-2
CDR3 protein: ASSQLGTARTGYT

J gene: TRBJ2-3
D gene: TRBD2
V gene: TRBV5-1
CDR3 protein: ASYGASGATDTQY

J gene: TRBJ2-7
D gene: .
V gene: TRBV7-9
CDR3 protein: ASSLVGTRTSYEQY

J gene: TRBJ1-1
D gene: .
V gene: TRBV27
CDR3 protein: ASSLSRGGRAEAF

J gene: TRBJ2-7
D gene: .
V gene: TRBV25-1
CDR3 protein: ASSEGGEQY

J gene: TRBJ2-7
D gene: TRBD2
V gene: TRBV27
CDR3 protein: ASSLTSVLSYEQY

J gene: TRBJ1-1
D gene: .
V gene: TRBV2
CDR3 protein: ATVSNSDVNTEAF

J gene: TRBJ1-6
D gene: .
V gene: TRBV7-7
CDR3 protein: ASSLDGSGRSSYNSPLH

J gene: TRBJ1-2
D gene: .
V gene: TRBV28
CDR3 protein: ASCHRGGIRYGYT

J gene: TRBJ2-1
D gene: .
V gene: TRBV10-2
CDR3 protein: ASSENSPGEF

J gene: TRBJ1-2
D gene: .
V gene: TRBV30
CDR3 protein: AWREAGAHYGYT

J gene: TRBJ2-7
D gene: .
V gene: TRBV7-9
CDR3 protein: ASSSDRWDEQY

J gene: TRBJ1-2
D gene: .
V gene: TRBV30
CDR3 protein: AWSWENGYYGYT

J gene: TRBJ2-5
D gene: TRBD2
V gene: TRBV28
CDR3 protein: ASSGTSGNQETQY

J gene: TRBJ1-2
D gene: TRBD1
V gene: TRBV13
CDR3 protein: ASSLGIGQGVDGYT

J gene: TRBJ2-3
D gene: TRBD1
V gene: TRBV29-1
CDR3 protein: SVEDPWDRTDTQY

J gene: TRBJ2-1
D gene: .
V gene: TRBV6-5
CDR3 protein: ASSYINNEQF

J gene: TRBJ2-6
D gene: .
V gene: TRBV28
CDR3 protein: ASSPRVGANVLT

J gene: TRBJ2-7
D gene: .
V gene: TRBV13
CDR3 protein: ASSFRSSYEQY

J gene: TRBJ2-3
D gene: .
V gene: TRBV14
CDR3 protein: ASSQGDGVYTDTQY

J gene: TRBJ1-2
D gene: TRBD1
V gene: TRBV4-1
CDR3 protein: ASSQDGTGGLIYGYT

J gene: TRBJ2-5
D gene: .
V gene: TRBV12-5
CDR3 protein: ASGLLQGDGRGEETQY

J gene: TRBJ1-2
D gene: .
V gene: TRBV4-1
CDR3 protein: ASSLSRAGNDRYGYT

J gene: TRBJ2-7
D gene: TRBD1
V gene: TRBV27
CDR3 protein: ASSLAGTGDEQY

J gene: TRBJ1-2
D gene: TRBD1
V gene: TRBV10-3
CDR3 protein: AISAGTGLGPNYGYT

J gene: TRBJ2-2
D gene: .
V gene: TRBV7-8
CDR3 protein: ATTTPGAGELF

J gene: TRBJ2-5
D gene: .
V gene: TRBV13
CDR3 protein: ASSLEMGETQY

J gene: TRBJ2-1
D gene: .
V gene: TRBV4-3
CDR3 protein: ASSQDRERPYNYNEQF

J gene: TRBJ2-1
D gene: .
V gene: TRBV6-5
CDR3 protein: ASSPSLAGQEQF

J gene: TRBJ2-7
D gene: TRBD1
V gene: TRBV13
CDR3 protein: ASSLAGDSPYEQY

J gene: TRBJ1-1
D gene: .
V gene: TRBV29-1
CDR3 protein: SVVRVGGTEAF

J gene: TRBJ1-2
D gene: .
V gene: TRBV14
CDR3 protein: ASSHATRDGPFYGYT

J gene: TRBJ2-7
D gene: .
V gene: TRBV4-1
CDR3 protein: ASSQVRGYEQY

J gene: TRBJ2-7
D gene: .
V gene: TRBV4-2
CDR3 protein: ASSQGHSTDLSFYGQY